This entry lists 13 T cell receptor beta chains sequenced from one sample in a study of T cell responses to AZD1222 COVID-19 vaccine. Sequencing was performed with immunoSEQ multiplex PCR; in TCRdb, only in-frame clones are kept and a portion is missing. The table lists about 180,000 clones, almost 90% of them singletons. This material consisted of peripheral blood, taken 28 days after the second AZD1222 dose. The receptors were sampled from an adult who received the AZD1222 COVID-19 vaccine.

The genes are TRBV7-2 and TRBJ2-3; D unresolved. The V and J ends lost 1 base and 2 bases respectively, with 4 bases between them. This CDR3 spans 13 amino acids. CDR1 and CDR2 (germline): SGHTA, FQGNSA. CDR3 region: CASSLGFTDTQYF. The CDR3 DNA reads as TGTGCCAGCAGCTTAGGGTTCACAGATACGCAGTATTTT.

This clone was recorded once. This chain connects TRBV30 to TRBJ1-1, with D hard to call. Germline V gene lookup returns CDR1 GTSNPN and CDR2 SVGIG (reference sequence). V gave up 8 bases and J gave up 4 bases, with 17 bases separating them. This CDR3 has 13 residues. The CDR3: CAQIGVMGTEAFF. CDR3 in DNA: TGTGCCCAGATTGGGGTTATGGGCACTGAAGCTTTCTTT.

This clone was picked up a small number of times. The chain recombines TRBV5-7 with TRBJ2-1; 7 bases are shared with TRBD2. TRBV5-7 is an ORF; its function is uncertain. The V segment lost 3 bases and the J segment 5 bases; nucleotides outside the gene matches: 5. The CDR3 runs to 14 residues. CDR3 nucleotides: TGTGCCAGCAGCTACCCCAGCGGGGACAATGAGCAGTTCTTC. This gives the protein CASSYPSGDNEQFF.

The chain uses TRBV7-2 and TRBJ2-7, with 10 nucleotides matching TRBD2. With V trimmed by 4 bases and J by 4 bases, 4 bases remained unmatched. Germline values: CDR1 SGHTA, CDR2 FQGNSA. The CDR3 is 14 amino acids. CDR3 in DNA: TGTGCCAGCAGCTCTCGGACTAGCGGTTACGAGCAGTACTTC. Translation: CASSSRTSGYEQYF. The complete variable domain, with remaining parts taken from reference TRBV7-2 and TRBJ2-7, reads GAGVSQSPSNKVTEKGKDVELRCDPISGHTALYWYRQSLGQGLEFLIYFQGNSAPDKSGLPSDRFSAERTGGSVSTLTIQRTQQEDSAVYLCASSSRTSGYEQYFGPGTRLTVT.

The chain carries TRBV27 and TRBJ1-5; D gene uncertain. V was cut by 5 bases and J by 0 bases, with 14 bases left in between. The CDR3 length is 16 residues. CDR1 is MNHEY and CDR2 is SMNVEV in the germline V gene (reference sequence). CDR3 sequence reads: CASSPTSLYSNQPQHF. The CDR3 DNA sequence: TGTGCCAGCAGTCCAACCTCCTTGTATAGCAATCAGCCCCAGCATTTT.

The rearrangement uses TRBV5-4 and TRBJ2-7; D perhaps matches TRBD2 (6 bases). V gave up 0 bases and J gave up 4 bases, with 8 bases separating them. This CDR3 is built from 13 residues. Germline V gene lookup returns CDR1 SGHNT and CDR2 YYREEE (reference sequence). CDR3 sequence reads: CASSLAGLYEQYF. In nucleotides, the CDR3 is TGTGCCAGCAGCTTGGCCGGACTATACGAGCAGTACTTC.

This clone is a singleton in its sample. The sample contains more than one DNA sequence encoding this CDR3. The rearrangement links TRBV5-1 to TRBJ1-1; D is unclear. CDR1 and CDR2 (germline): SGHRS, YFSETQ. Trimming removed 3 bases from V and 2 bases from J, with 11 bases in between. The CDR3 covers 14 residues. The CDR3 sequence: CASSSTGSNTEAFF. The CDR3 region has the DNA TGCGCCAGCAGCTCTACGGGAAGCAACACTGAAGCTTTCTTT.

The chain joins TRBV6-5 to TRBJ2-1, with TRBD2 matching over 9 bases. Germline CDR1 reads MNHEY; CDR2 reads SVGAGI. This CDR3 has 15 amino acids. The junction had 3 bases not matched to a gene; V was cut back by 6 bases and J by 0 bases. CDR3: CASRRLAVSYNEQFF. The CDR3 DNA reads TGTGCCAGCAGGCGACTAGCGGTCTCCTACAATGAGCAGTTCTTC.

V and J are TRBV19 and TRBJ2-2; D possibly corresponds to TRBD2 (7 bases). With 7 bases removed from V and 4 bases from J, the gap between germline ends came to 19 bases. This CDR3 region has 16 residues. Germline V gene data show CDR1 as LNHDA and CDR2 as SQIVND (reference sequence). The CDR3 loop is CASIMGGVRGTGELFF. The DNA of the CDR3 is TGTGCCAGTATCATGGGAGGGGTCAGGGGCACCGGGGAGCTGTTTTTT.

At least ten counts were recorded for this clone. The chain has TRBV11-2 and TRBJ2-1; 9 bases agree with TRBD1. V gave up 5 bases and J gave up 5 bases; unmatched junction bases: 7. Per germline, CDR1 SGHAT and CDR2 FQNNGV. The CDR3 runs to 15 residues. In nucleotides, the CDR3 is TGTGCCAGCAGCCCCCGGACAGGGGCCGACAATGAGCAGTTCTTC. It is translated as CASSPRTGADNEQFF.

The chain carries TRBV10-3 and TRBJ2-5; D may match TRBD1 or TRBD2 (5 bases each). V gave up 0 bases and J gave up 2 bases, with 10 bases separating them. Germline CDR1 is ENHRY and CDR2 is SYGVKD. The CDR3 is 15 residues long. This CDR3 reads CAISESRGLQETQYF. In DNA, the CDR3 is TGTGCCATCAGTGAGTCGAGGGGATTACAAGAGACCCAGTACTTC.

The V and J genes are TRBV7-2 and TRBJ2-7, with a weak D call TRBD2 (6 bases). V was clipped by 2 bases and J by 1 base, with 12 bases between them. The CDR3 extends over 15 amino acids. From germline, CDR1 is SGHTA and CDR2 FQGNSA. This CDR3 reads CASSLQGGGSYEQYF. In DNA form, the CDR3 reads TGTGCCAGCAGCTTACAGGGAGGAGGATCCTACGAGCAGTACTTC.

The CDR3, as DNA: TGTGCCAGCAGCTCGATGACTAGCACAGATACGCAGTATTTT. Amino acids: CASSSMTSTDTQYF. This chain joins TRBV5-6 and TRBJ2-3, with D uncertain. The V gene's germline CDR1 is SGHDT and CDR2 YYEEEE. The CDR3 runs to 14 residues. Trimming removed 3 bases at V and 0 bases at J, with 8 bases between.